Each of the 19 T cell receptor beta chains below was sequenced from the same sample in a study of blood T cell repertoires in COVID-19. Sequencing used immunoSEQ multiplex PCR; TCRdb keeps in-frame clones, though not all of them. The sample shows about 220,000 clones, approximately 85% of them seen only once. Sample: peripheral blood. All receptors derive from an older woman with COVID-19, enrolled during active disease.

This chain uses TRBV28 with TRBJ1-1; 7 positions match TRBD1. This CDR3 is 16 amino acids long. Per germline, CDR1 MDHEN and CDR2 SYDVKM. V dropped 2 bases and J dropped 4; count of bases not matched to a gene: 10. CDR3 coding DNA: TGTGCCAGCAGTTTAGTCCCGGGACAGACTCCCACTGAAGCTTTCTTT. It encodes CASSLVPGQTPTEAFF. Full variable domain (rest looked up from reference TRBV28 and TRBJ1-1): DVKVTQSSRYLVKRTGEKVFLECVQDMDHENMFWYRQDPGLGLRLIYFSYDVKMKEKGDIPEGYSVSREKKERFSLILESASTNQTSMYLCASSLVPGQTPTEAFFGQGTRLTVV.

The chain uses TRBV2 and TRBJ1-6; 9 bases align to TRBD1. The CDR3 extends over 14 amino acids. V shed 6 bases, J shed 8 bases, and the junction held 5 bases outside the gene matches. In germline, CDR1 is SNHLY, CDR2 FYNNEI. The CDR3 coding sequence is TGTGCCAGCAGATTACAGGGGGCTGATTCACCCCTCCACTTT. Protein: CASRLQGADSPLHF.

This chain joins TRBV5-1 and TRBJ2-1; D is unresolved. Trimming left V 0 bases short and J 6 bases short, with 16 bases between. CDR1 SGHRS and CDR2 YFSETQ come from the germline V gene. CDR3 length: 16 amino acids. The CDR3 DNA reads as TGCGCCAGCAGCTTGGCTTTGGCCACCTTCCTCAATGAGCAGTTCTTC. Amino acid sequence: CASSLALATFLNEQFF.

CDR3 residues: CAWSLKGVPNQPQHF. The CDR3 region has the DNA TGTGCCTGGAGTTTGAAGGGGGTCCCTAATCAGCCCCAGCATTTT. This chain connects TRBV30 to TRBJ1-5; possible D gene TRBD1, 6 bases. This CDR3 contains 15 residues. V was pared by 2 bases and J by 4 bases, with 15 bases between. Germline V gives CDR1 GTSNPN, CDR2 SVGIG (reference sequence). Combining the CDR3 with reference TRBV30 and TRBJ1-5 gives the whole variable domain SQTIHQWPATLVQPVGSPLSLECTVEGTSNPNLYWYRQAAGRGLQLLFYSVGIGQISSEVPQNLSASRPQDRQFILSSKKLLLSDSGFYLCAWSLKGVPNQPQHFGDGTRLSIL.

V gene TRBV28 combines with J gene TRBJ1-1, with D tentatively TRBD1 (6 bases). Germline CDR1 MDHEN, CDR2 SYDVKM. The CDR3 contains 13 residues. V lost 5 bases and J lost 6, with 13 bases in between. CDR3 DNA: TGTGCCAGCAGTCCCACAGGGAGACCTGAAGCTTTCTTT. This sequence encodes CASSPTGRPEAFF.

The V call is TRBV18, the J call TRBJ2-3; a weak D match, TRBD2 (6 bases). V was cut by 2 bases and J by 8 bases, with 20 bases left in between. Germline CDR1 reads KGHSH; CDR2 reads LQKENI. The CDR3 covers 16 residues. The CDR3 nucleotides are TGTGCCAGCTCACCAACTTCACGGACTATTGCTCGTACGCAGTATTTT. Amino acid sequence: CASSPTSRTIARTQYF.

The chain joins TRBV5-1 to TRBJ1-6; D is possibly TRBD1 (5 bases). CDR3 length: 16 residues. Trimming cost V 5 bases and J 5 bases, with 17 bases left between them. Germline V gene sequence: CDR1 SGHRS, CDR2 YFSETQ. CDR3 loop: CASRPGGGANNSPLHF. CDR3 coding DNA: TGCGCCAGCAGGCCCGGGGGTGGGGCTAATAATTCACCCCTCCACTTT.

The chain uses TRBV30 and TRBJ1-5; D gene ambiguous. Germline CDR1 reads GTSNPN; CDR2 reads SVGIG (reference sequence). V was trimmed by 0 bases and J by 0 bases, leaving 12 bases between them. The CDR3 sequence is 16 residues long. Here the CDR3 reads CAWSVARYDSNQPQHF. The CDR3 DNA reads TGTGCCTGGAGTGTAGCCCGGTACGATAGCAATCAGCCCCAGCATTTT.

V and J are TRBV6-1 and TRBJ2-7; 9 bases are a match to TRBD1. Germline trimming cut 4 bases from V and 0 bases from J; bases unmatched to any gene: 10. The germline V gene has CDR1 MNHNS and CDR2 SASEGT. CDR3 size: 17 residues. The CDR3 coding sequence is TGTGCCAGCAGTGTACTCCACGGGACAGGGTTCTCCTACGAGCAGTACTTC. It encodes CASSVLHGTGFSYEQYF.

V usage is TRBV19 and J usage is TRBJ1-1; D is perhaps TRBD1 (5 bases). Germline V gene lookup returns CDR1 LNHDA and CDR2 SQIVND (reference sequence). CDR3 length: 12 amino acids. The ends were cut back, 5 bases at V and 8 bases at J, with 12 bases in the middle. CDR3: CASSFGGVEAFF. CDR3 in DNA: TGTGCCAGTAGTTTTGGGGGGGTAGAAGCTTTCTTT.

This clone occurred a few times. The chain uses TRBV19 and TRBJ1-1; 7 bases agree with TRBD1. Germline trimming cut 7 bases from V and 1 base from J; bases unmatched to any gene: 6. There are 14 residues in the CDR3. The germline V gene encodes CDR1 LNHDA and CDR2 SQIVND (reference sequence). The CDR3 DNA sequence: TGTGCCAGTAAGAAGGGACAGAAGAACACTGAAGCTTTCTTT. Residues: CASKKGQKNTEAFF.

V usage is TRBV18 and J usage is TRBJ1-5; D is uncertain. Trimming left V 2 bases short and J 2 bases short, with 13 bases between. The CDR3 is made up of 16 amino acids. Germline loops: CDR1 KGHSH, CDR2 LQKENI. In DNA, the CDR3 is TGTGCCAGCTCACCAAGTATGGTAACGGGCAATCAGCCCCAGCATTTT. This codes for CASSPSMVTGNQPQHF. The full variable domain, with the rest looked up from reference TRBV18 and TRBJ1-5, is NAGVMQNPRHLVRRRGQEARLRCSPMKGHSHVYWYRQLPEEGLKFMVYLQKENIIDESGMPKERFSAEFPKEGPSILRIQQVVRGDSAAYFCASSPSMVTGNQPQHFGDGTRLSIL.

The chain links TRBV2 to TRBJ2-1, with TRBD2 as a possible D gene (6 bases). This CDR3 is 13 amino acids long. Germline V gene sequence: CDR1 SNHLY, CDR2 FYNNEI. V was clipped by 5 bases and J by 9 bases, with 14 bases between them. CDR3 in amino acids: CASSPGLSSEQFF. CDR3 coding DNA: TGTGCCAGCAGTCCGGGACTTTCTAGTGAGCAGTTCTTC.

V is TRBV12-5 and J is TRBJ1-4; 7 bases align to TRBD1. The germline V gene encodes CDR1 LGHNT and CDR2 FRNRAP. This CDR3 is 17 amino acids long. The V segment lost 2 bases and the J segment 0 bases; nucleotides outside the gene matches: 6. CDR3 coding DNA: TGTGCTAGTGGTTTGTCCCAGGGACAGTCAACTAATGAAAAACTGTTTTTT. It translates to CASGLSQGQSTNEKLFF.

The V and J genes are TRBV5-4 and TRBJ1-3; tentatively, D is TRBD1 (5 bases). V shed 2 bases and J shed 7 bases, with 10 bases lying between them. Germline V gene lookup returns CDR1 SGHNT and CDR2 YYREEE (reference sequence). This CDR3 contains 13 residues. CDR3 protein: CASSFSGGNTIYF. CDR3 DNA sequence: TGTGCCAGCAGCTTTTCCGGGGGGAACACCATATATTTT.

A few counts support this clone. The chain recombines TRBV13 with TRBJ2-7; D perhaps matches TRBD2 (6 bases). This CDR3 spans 14 amino acids. V was trimmed by 5 bases and J by 7 bases, leaving 18 bases between them. Germline V gene sequence: CDR1 PRHDT, CDR2 FYEKMQ (reference sequence). The CDR3 DNA is TGTGCCAGCAGCCTAATAGCGGTCGGTAGAGAGCAGTACTTC. It codes for CASSLIAVGREQYF.

The chain recombines TRBV9 with TRBJ1-1; 9 bases agree with TRBD1. With 2 bases clipped from V and 1 base from J, the junction kept 3 bases outside the gene matches. This CDR3 has 15 residues. Germline CDR1 and CDR2: SGDLS and YYNGEE. CDR3: CASSVYRGQNTEAFF. Written as DNA, the CDR3 is TGTGCCAGCAGCGTGTACAGGGGGCAGAACACTGAAGCTTTCTTT.

This chain links TRBV9 with TRBJ2-6, with 12 positions matching TRBD2. Germline CDR1 reads SGDLS; CDR2 reads YYNGEE. The CDR3 length is 21 residues. With 5 bases clipped from V and 0 bases from J, the junction kept 15 bases outside the gene matches. The CDR3 DNA is TGTGCCAGCAGTGCTCCCCGGACTAGCGGGGACCTATACTCTGGGGCCAACGTCCTGACTTTC. This translates into CASSAPRTSGDLYSGANVLTF.

V is TRBV30 and J is TRBJ1-3, with a weak D call TRBD1 (5 bases). Trimming pared 7 bases from V and 4 bases from J, leaving 11 bases between. The CDR3 totals 12 residues. Germline assignment: CDR1 GTSNPN and CDR2 SVGIG (reference sequence). This chain's CDR3 is CASSGGGNTIYF. CDR3 coding DNA: TGTGCCTCAAGCGGGGGGGGAAACACCATATATTTT.